This T cell receptor beta chain is from a study of OX40 agonist ivuxolimab in advanced cancers. The study's findings and limits: Clonal expansion from baseline to week 6 occurred in both CD4+ and CD8+ T cells.

Note on this clone: Its antigen is as yet unknown.

Assay: immunoSEQ multiplex PCR; the TCRdb copy retains only in-frame clones and omits some. The data contain 7,000 or so clones, 79% of them singletons. Unmatched junction bases numbered 10, after V lost 4 bases and J lost 7 bases. CDR3 length: 15 amino acids. Germline CDR1 is SGDLS and CDR2 is YYNGEE. The material was CD4+ or CD8+ T cells sorted from blood, obtained in a trial of the OX40 agonist ivuxolimab. The clonotype was recovered from an adult with an advanced solid tumor such as melanoma, head and neck, liver or kidney cancer. The rearrangement uses TRBV9 and TRBJ1-2, with 10 bases fitting TRBD1. The CDR3 coding sequence is TGTGCCAGCAGCCCCCGGACAGGGGGGGTCGGTGGCTACACCTTC. Residues: CASSPRTGGVGGYTF.